Shown below are 27 T cell receptor beta chains from a single sample sequenced in a study of low-dose radiotherapy and immunotherapy resistance in tumors. Time point denoted: after trial treatment. Treatment in this sample: LDRT plus nivolumab, ipilimumab, low-dose cyclophosphamide and aspirin (RACIN trial). With TRAV- and TRBV-specific primers, first-strand cDNA was made, covering the alpha and beta chains. TCRs were put through around 20 PCR cycles of amplification with Phusion. A constant-region primer and the V-primer adapter served as the primer pair. Each CDR3 protein gets one entry after TCRdb re-called the reads with MiXCR. The table lists under 110,000 distinct CDR3 sequences, around 21% of them singletons. This sample comprised PBMCs, obtained after low-dose radiotherapy plus immunotherapy. The receptors derive from a male donor with prostate cancer.

This clonotype was seen many times. The chain employs TRBV6-5 and TRBJ1-6; 8 nucleotides match TRBD1. Germline V lookup: CDR1 MNHEY, CDR2 SVGAGI. The junction had 11 bases not matched to a gene; V was cut back by 3 bases and J by 1 base. CDR3 length: 19 amino acids. The CDR3 spells CASSYGAGGGVSYNSPLHF. Written as DNA, the CDR3 is TGTGCCAGCAGTTATGGCGCAGGGGGCGGAGTATCCTATAATTCACCCCTCCACTTT.

This clonotype appeared many times. CDR3 loop: CASSLGGAQMNTEAFF. The DNA for the CDR3 is TGTGCCAGCAGCTTAGGGGGCGCACAAATGAACACTGAAGCTTTCTTT. This chain connects TRBV7-6 to TRBJ1-1, with D possibly being TRBD1 (5 bases). Germline V CDR1 and CDR2: SGHVS, FNYEAQ. This CDR3 contains 16 residues. V was clipped by 1 base and J by 0 bases, with 12 bases between them.

This clonotype was detected many times. CDR3 residues: CASSLGAGGRDEQYF. The CDR3 coding sequence is TGCGCCAGCAGCTTGGGGGCCGGGGGGAGGGACGAGCAGTACTTC. This chain joins TRBV5-1 and TRBJ2-7; 7 bases match TRBD2. The CDR3 runs 15 residues. Unmatched junction bases numbered 8, after V lost 0 bases and J lost 5 bases. Germline CDR1 is SGHRS and CDR2 is YFSETQ.

This clonotype was observed many times. The chain recombines TRBV18 with TRBJ2-5, with D tentatively TRBD1 or TRBD2 (5 bases each). From germline, CDR1 is KGHSH and CDR2 LQKENI. The V and J ends lost 6 bases and 3 bases respectively, with 8 bases between them. This CDR3 region has 12 residues. CDR3 protein: CASSQGEETQYF. The DNA of the CDR3 is TGTGCCAGCTCGCAGGGAGAAGAGACCCAGTACTTC.

The V and J genes are TRBV4-2 and TRBJ2-7; D gene uncertain. Trimming removed 1 base from V and 2 bases from J, with 12 bases in between. Germline loops: CDR1 LGHNA, CDR2 YNFKEQ. The CDR3 runs 15 residues. The CDR3 sequence is CASSQVATSPYEQYF. CDR3 nucleotides: TGTGCCAGCAGCCAAGTAGCCACGTCCCCCTACGAGCAGTACTTC.

This clonotype has ten or more counts. The chain is built from TRBV7-8 and TRBJ2-7; weak D call: TRBD1 (8 bases). The CDR3 contains 16 residues. V was trimmed by 1 base and J by 2 bases, leaving 15 bases between them. Germline values: CDR1 SGHVS, CDR2 FQNEAQ. In DNA, the CDR3 is TGTGCCAGCAGCTTAGTGTACAGGGGGGGCCCCTACGAGCAGTACTTC. Its protein product is CASSLVYRGGPYEQYF.

This clonotype was counted many times. The chain has TRBV4-1 and TRBJ2-5; 14 nucleotides line up with TRBD2. This CDR3 has 20 amino acids. Per germline, CDR1 MGHRA and CDR2 YSYEKL. Losses at the gene ends were 4 bases for V and 5 bases for J; bases not matched to a gene: 18. The CDR3 loop reads CASSPMGTSGGSRGLETQYF. The CDR3 region has the DNA TGCGCCAGCAGCCCAATGGGGACTAGCGGGGGCTCGCGAGGGTTGGAGACCCAGTACTTC.

Comment on this clonotype: This clone may be a read error of a much larger clone one base away. The chain is built from TRBV27 and TRBJ2-1; D is ambiguous. Germline V gene lookup returns CDR1 MNHEY and CDR2 SMNVEV (reference sequence). The CDR3 runs 12 residues. Trimming took off 2 bases at V and 12 bases at J, with 11 bases between the two ends. The CDR3 bases are TGTGCCAGCAGTTTAGGCCGGCATGTGCAGTTCTTC. Translated, it gives CASSLGRHVQFF.

This clonotype was counted at least ten times. This chain connects TRBV20-1 to TRBJ2-3; weak D call: TRBD2 (5 bases). The germline V gene encodes CDR1 DFQATT and CDR2 SNEGSKA (reference sequence). The CDR3 has 14 residues. Trimming left V 3 bases short and J 3 bases short, with 13 bases between. The CDR3 DNA sequence: TGCAGTGCTAGTCTCGGGGTCAATACAGATACGCAGTATTTT. Translated: CSASLGVNTDTQYF.

In this sample, this clonotype turned up many times. The chain has TRBV3-1 and TRBJ1-1; D ambiguous. Germline lookup yields CDR1 LGHDT and CDR2 YNNKEL (reference sequence). V shed 1 base and J shed 7 bases, with 4 bases lying between them. The CDR3 length is 11 residues. The CDR3 loop is CASSQAGEAFF. Written as DNA, the CDR3 is TGTGCCAGCAGCCAAGCAGGTGAAGCTTTCTTT.

This clonotype was seen repeatedly, ten times or more. The V gene is TRBV20-1, the J gene TRBJ2-3; 10 bases line up with TRBD1. CDR1 and CDR2 (germline): DFQATT, SNEGSKA (reference sequence). The length of the CDR3 is 15 residues. V lost 5 bases, J lost 6 bases, and 11 bases stayed unmatched. CDR3 DNA sequence: TGCAGTGCTCCCCCCGGGACAGGGGTTGGGGATACGCAGTATTTT. It translates to CSAPPGTGVGDTQYF.

This clonotype occurred once. The chain combines TRBV5-5 with TRBJ2-7; 8 nucleotides agree with TRBD1. V was clipped by 5 bases and J by 4 bases; unmatched bases: 2. The length of the CDR3 is 12 residues. Per the germline V gene, CDR1 is SGHKS and CDR2 is YYEKEE (reference sequence). CDR3 DNA sequence: TGTGCCAGCAGTGGACAGGGATACGAGCAGTACTTC. Protein product: CASSGQGYEQYF.

The chain uses TRBV4-1 and TRBJ2-3; 10 bases are a match to TRBD2. Germline CDR1 reads MGHRA; CDR2 reads YSYEKL. The ends lost 1 base at V and 0 bases at J; junction bases unmatched: 4. CDR3 length: 17 residues. This chain's CDR3 is CASSQGYSGGSTDTQYF. CDR3 bases: TGCGCCAGCAGCCAAGGGTATAGCGGGGGGAGCACAGATACGCAGTATTTT.

The chain carries TRBV7-2 and TRBJ1-2, with D tentatively TRBD1 (5 bases). Germline loops: CDR1 SGHTA, CDR2 FQGNSA. CDR3 length: 14 residues. V dropped 7 bases and J dropped 8 bases, with 20 bases sitting between them. CDR3 sequence reads: CASTIGKGRVGYTF. The DNA for the CDR3 is TGTGCCAGCACTATTGGGAAGGGCAGGGTGGGCTACACCTTC.

This clonotype was recorded many times. The gene calls are TRBV5-1 and TRBJ2-1; D possibly corresponds to TRBD2 (7 bases). CDR1 is SGHRS and CDR2 is YFSETQ in the germline V gene. The CDR3 sequence is 16 residues long. Trimming pared 4 bases from V and 2 bases from J, leaving 16 bases between. CDR3 protein: CASSPGVGGPYNEQFF. DNA of the CDR3: TGCGCCAGCAGCCCTGGGGTGGGGGGGCCCTACAATGAGCAGTTCTTC.

The chain has TRBV5-1 and TRBJ2-1; D is perhaps TRBD1 or TRBD2 (6 bases each). The CDR3 loop spans 14 amino acids. The V gene's germline CDR1 is SGHRS and CDR2 YFSETQ. V was trimmed by 4 bases and J by 4 bases, leaving 12 bases between them. This CDR3 is CASSPRGEYNEQFF. CDR3 nucleotide sequence: TGCGCCAGCAGCCCGAGGGGGGAATACAATGAGCAGTTCTTC.

This clonotype occurred many times. The chain links TRBV11-3 to TRBJ2-1; 13 positions match TRBD2. J was trimmed by 9 bases and V by 3 bases; bases with no gene match: 5. Germline-derived CDR1 and CDR2 are SGHNT and YENEEA. The CDR3 loop spans 15 amino acids. CDR3 protein: CASSFGTSGAGEQFF. The DNA of the CDR3 is TGTGCCAGCAGCTTCGGGACTAGCGGGGCCGGTGAGCAGTTCTTC.

In its sample, this clonotype was seen a few times. A read error may explain this, as a much larger clone is one base away. J is TRBJ1-3 and V is TRBV6-8; the D gene is possibly TRBD1 (6 bases). From germline, CDR1 is MNHGY and CDR2 SAAAGT. The CDR3 consists of 14 residues. CDR3 sequence (DNA): TGTGCCAACAGTCCTCAGGGGCCGGGAAACACCATATATTTT. Protein: CANSPQGPGNTIYF.

This clonotype was recorded at least ten times. The chain couples TRBV20-1 to TRBJ2-7, with TRBD2 identical over 10 bases. This CDR3 region has 13 residues. Per the germline V gene, CDR1 is DFQATT and CDR2 is SNEGSKA (reference sequence). J was trimmed by 3 bases and V by 4 bases; bases with no gene match: 3. The CDR3 reads CSANLAGDYEQYF. The CDR3 DNA reads TGCAGTGCTAACCTAGCGGGGGACTACGAGCAGTACTTC.

Worth noting for this clonotype: No DNA is shown, since the ends of the CDR3 on it are uncertain; the CDR3 is the one TCRdb lists. CDR3 loop: CASSQESGGNEKLFFF. The genes are TRBV4-3 and TRBJ1-4; the table's TRBD1 call for D was not verified on the DNA. Ends included, the CDR3 has 16 residues. The germline V gene has CDR1 LGHNA and CDR2 YSLEER.

This clonotype was counted many times. The rearrangement uses TRBV27 and TRBJ2-3; D remains unclear. V was shortened by 6 bases and J by 0 bases, with 13 bases between the two germline ends. The CDR3 loop spans 15 amino acids. Per germline, CDR1 MNHEY and CDR2 SMNVEV (reference sequence). The CDR3 here is CASSLVGLSTDTQYF. CDR3 sequence (DNA): TGTGCCAGCAGCCTAGTGGGCCTTAGCACAGATACGCAGTATTTT.

Only one count was recorded for this clonotype. This chain joins TRBV7-9 and TRBJ1-4; 7 bases are shared with TRBD1. The CDR3 is made up of 16 amino acids. Germline CDR1 reads SEHNR; CDR2 reads FQNEAQ (reference sequence). V lost 5 bases, J lost 8 bases, and 14 bases stayed unmatched. The CDR3 is CASSRRRMGQSEKLFF. The DNA for the CDR3 is TGTGCCAGCAGCCGGAGAAGGATGGGACAGTCCGAAAAACTGTTTTTT.

This clonotype is judged medium-sized. J is TRBJ2-3 and V is TRBV6-4; D is perhaps TRBD1 (5 bases). CDR1 is MRHNA, CDR2 SNTAGT, per germline. The V end was cut by 6 bases, the J end by 1 base, with 17 bases between. CDR3 length: 16 residues. The CDR3 DNA follows: TGTGCCAGCAGCGAACCCTCCTGGGGCGGCACAGATACGCAGTATTTT. Translating gives CASSEPSWGGTDTQYF.

This clonotype was counted many times. The CDR3 reads CASSLNGYSYEQYF. The CDR3 DNA sequence: TGTGCCAGCAGCTTAAACGGTTACTCCTACGAGCAGTACTTC. The chain couples TRBV7-2 to TRBJ2-7; D is unresolved. From germline, CDR1 is SGHTA and CDR2 FQGNSA. The CDR3 has 14 residues. The V and J ends lost 2 bases and 0 bases respectively, with 8 bases between them.

Concerning this clonotype: With a far larger clone one base away, a read error is the likely cause. V gene TRBV6-1 combines with J gene TRBJ2-7, with a possible D match to TRBD1 (6 bases). The germline V and J ends were trimmed by 5 bases and 7 bases, with 21 bases remaining between them. The CDR3 is 15 amino acids. Germline V lookup: CDR1 MNHNS, CDR2 SASEGT. DNA for the CDR3: TGTGCCAGCAGTTTACAGGTCCGACAGGACAATGAGCAGTACTTC. As protein: CASSLQVRQDNEQYF.

This clonotype has at least ten counts. The chain couples TRBV19 to TRBJ2-7; tentative D call: TRBD2 (6 bases). The germline V and J ends were trimmed by 7 bases and 1 base, with 8 bases remaining between them. The CDR3 extends over 12 amino acids. Germline assignment: CDR1 LNHDA and CDR2 SQIVND (reference sequence). CDR3 DNA sequence: TGTGCCAGTAAGGAGGGTTCCTACGAGCAGTACTTC. Its translation is CASKEGSYEQYF.

This clonotype has ten or more counts. This rearrangement joins TRBV6-6 to TRBJ2-5; a weak D match, TRBD2 (5 bases). Trimming shortened V by 8 bases and J by 5 bases, and 18 bases separated the two germline ends. The CDR3 loop spans 14 amino acids. CDR1 MNHNY and CDR2 SVGAGI come from the germline V gene (reference sequence). CDR3: CASAAFGGYETQYF. CDR3 bases: TGTGCCAGCGCCGCCTTCGGAGGTTATGAGACCCAGTACTTC.